Each of the 32 T cell receptor beta chains below was sequenced from the same sample in a study of T cells in Graves' hyperthyroidism and ophthalmopathy. RNA transcripts provided the source from which TCR beta CDR3 regions were amplified. The primer set for the first-round RT-PCR of the TCR CDR3 was HTBI. MiXCR, run by TCRdb on the multiplex PCR reads, gives a single entry per CDR3 protein. The sample holds a few hundred thousand distinct CDR3 sequences, roughly 22% seen once. The specimen sequenced was blood. These receptors were taken from a woman in her sixties or seventies with Graves' ophthalmopathy.

This clonotype was observed once. CDR3 bases: TGTGCCAGCAGCCAAGATTTAGCCAAAAACATTCAGTACTTC. Encoded protein: CASSQDLAKNIQYF. This chain connects TRBV3-1 to TRBJ2-4; D remains unclear. With 0 bases removed from V and 0 bases from J, the gap between germline ends came to 3 bases. This CDR3 contains 14 residues. Per germline, CDR1 LGHDT and CDR2 YNNKEL (reference sequence).

At least ten counts were recorded for this clonotype. This rearrangement joins TRBV28 to TRBJ2-1; D gene uncertain. Trimming removed 5 bases from V and 3 bases from J, with 8 bases in between. The CDR3 sequence is 13 residues long. The germline gives CDR1 MDHEN, CDR2 SYDVKM. The CDR3 is CASSIGRYNEQFF. The CDR3 DNA is TGTGCCAGCAGTATCGGCCGCTACAATGAGCAGTTCTTC.

This chain connects TRBV5-1 to TRBJ1-2; possibly TRBD1 for D (5 bases). The CDR3 is 13 amino acids. Trimming cost V 1 base and J 8 bases, with 12 bases left between them. The germline gives CDR1 SGHRS, CDR2 YFSETQ. CDR3 loop: CASSLRGEVGYTF. The CDR3 nucleotides are TGCGCCAGCAGCTTGAGAGGGGAGGTAGGCTACACCTTC.

Ten or more counts support this clonotype. This chain joins TRBV7-2 and TRBJ2-7; D unclear. V dropped 0 bases and J dropped 0 bases, with 15 bases sitting between them. The CDR3 length is 17 residues. CDR1 SGHTA and CDR2 FQGNSA come from the germline V gene. DNA for the CDR3: TGTGCCAGCAGCTTAGCGCTAGGAGCCATCGACTCCTACGAGCAGTACTTC. Translated, it gives CASSLALGAIDSYEQYF.

The V and J genes are TRBV11-2 and TRBJ1-4; tentative D call: TRBD1 (6 bases). The germline V gene encodes CDR1 SGHAT and CDR2 FQNNGV. The CDR3 is made up of 14 amino acids. The V gene lost 5 bases and the J gene lost 8 bases, with 15 bases spanning the gap. This CDR3 reads CASSQGQNSEKLFF. The CDR3 DNA reads as TGTGCCAGCAGCCAAGGACAGAATTCCGAAAAACTGTTTTTT.

This clonotype was observed a single time. The chain joins TRBV7-6 to TRBJ1-3; possible D gene TRBD1, 6 bases. V was trimmed by 2 bases and J by 0 bases, leaving 8 bases between them. This CDR3 spans 15 amino acids. The germline V gene encodes CDR1 SGHVS and CDR2 FNYEAQ. CDR3: CASSLRGGSGNTIYF. The CDR3 nucleotides are TGTGCCAGCAGCTTAAGAGGGGGCTCTGGAAACACCATATATTTT.

V usage is TRBV13 and J usage is TRBJ2-7, with 9 bases lining up with TRBD2. With 4 bases clipped from V and 4 bases from J, the junction kept 11 bases outside the gene matches. This CDR3 comprises 16 residues. Germline V gene lookup returns CDR1 PRHDT and CDR2 FYEKMQ (reference sequence). The CDR3 coding sequence is TGTGCCAGCAGCTCCCCGAAAGCGGGAGGATTTTACGAGCAGTACTTC. Protein product: CASSSPKAGGFYEQYF.

With respect to this clonotype: A read error may account for a junction end that differs from germline. The chain carries TRBV5-1 and TRBJ2-7, with 8 bases matching TRBD1. CDR3 length equals 16 residues. Germline V gives CDR1 SGHRS, CDR2 YFSETQ. The CDR3 loop is CASSAGDRGFSYEQYF. The DNA for the CDR3 is TGCGCCAGCAGCGCTGGAGACAGGGGATTCTCCTACGAGCAATACTTC.

This clonotype has only a few counts. The chain joins TRBV5-1 to TRBJ2-7; D gene unclear. The CDR3 covers 16 residues. Germline V lookup: CDR1 SGHRS, CDR2 YFSETQ. The ends were cut back, 4 bases at V and 4 bases at J, with 21 bases in the middle. CDR3 DNA sequence: TGCGCCAGCAGCATGCGACCTAGGAGCTTACAATACGAGCAGTACTTC. The encoded protein is CASSMRPRSLQYEQYF.

This clonotype was counted ten times or more. The chain uses TRBV7-2 and TRBJ1-2; maybe TRBD1 (6 bases). The V gene's germline CDR1 is SGHTA and CDR2 FQGNSA. Deletions cut 2 bases from V and 6 bases from J, with 10 bases between. This CDR3 is 13 amino acids long. The CDR3 loop is CASSLRGRDGYTF. The CDR3 coding sequence is TGTGCCAGCAGCTTACGGGGGCGGGATGGCTACACCTTC.

This clonotype has a handful of counts. The chain is built from TRBV6-5 and TRBJ2-3; TRBD2 matches at 9 bases. Unmatched junction bases numbered 7, after V lost 1 base and J lost 5 bases. This CDR3 contains 16 residues. CDR1 is MNHEY, CDR2 SVGAGI, per germline. CDR3 DNA sequence: TGTGCCAGCAGTTACTTGGCGGGAGGGCCGAAAGATACGCAGTATTTT. Amino acid sequence: CASSYLAGGPKDTQYF.

On this clonotype itself: Being one base from a much bigger clone, this may be a read error. The chain links TRBV12-3 or TRBV12-4 to TRBJ1-2, with no clear D. The CDR3 runs to 15 residues. V was pared by 5 bases and J by 4 bases, with 17 bases between. CDR3 sequence: CASSPPGNRGYGYTF. DNA for the CDR3: TGTGCCAGCAGTCCCCCCGGGAACCGGGGCTATGGCTACACCTTC.

This clonotype occurred a few times. V and J are TRBV11-1 and TRBJ1-1, with TRBD1 matching over 9 bases. V gave up 3 bases and J gave up 5 bases; unmatched junction bases: 4. CDR3 size: 14 residues. Germline CDR1 and CDR2: SGHAT and FQDESV (reference sequence). The chain's CDR3 is CASSFGTGRTEAFF. The CDR3 nucleotides are TGTGCCAGCAGCTTTGGGACAGGGAGAACTGAAGCTTTCTTT. The whole variable domain, filled in from reference TRBV11-1 and TRBJ1-1, reads EAEVAQSPRYKITEKSQAVAFWCDPISGHATLYWYRQILGQGPELLVQFQDESVVDDSQLPKDRFSAERLKGVDSTLKIQPAELGDSAMYLCASSFGTGRTEAFFGQGTRLTVV.

This clonotype was observed a few times. The CDR3 coding sequence is TGTGCCAGTAGTATAGGTAGCGGGAGGGCCAATGAGCAGTTCTTC. Translation gives CASSIGSGRANEQFF. The chain is built from TRBV19 and TRBJ2-1, with 11 nucleotides matching TRBD2. CDR1 LNHDA and CDR2 SQIVND come from the germline V gene (reference sequence). The CDR3 runs 15 residues. The V and J ends lost 1 base and 6 bases, in that order; junction bases with no gene match: 2.

This clonotype turned up a few times. The rearrangement links TRBV29-1 to TRBJ2-3; D might be TRBD2 (6 bases). The V and J ends lost 1 base and 5 bases respectively, with 13 bases between them. This CDR3 is 14 amino acids long. Germline V gives CDR1 SQVTM, CDR2 ANQGSEA. The CDR3 region has the DNA TGCAGCGTTGAAGTCCGCGGGAAGGTAGATACGCAGTATTTT. It yields the protein CSVEVRGKVDTQYF.

J is TRBJ1-5 and V is TRBV19, with a possible D match to TRBD1 (6 bases). From germline, CDR1 is LNHDA and CDR2 SQIVND (reference sequence). Trimming took off 4 bases at V and 7 bases at J, with 17 bases between the two ends. CDR3 length: 15 residues. The CDR3 reads CASSTTWGAGQPQHF. The CDR3, as DNA: TGTGCCAGTAGTACTACCTGGGGGGCTGGGCAGCCCCAGCATTTT. Combining the CDR3 with reference TRBV19 and TRBJ1-5 gives the whole variable domain DGGITQSPKYLFRKEGQNVTLSCEQNLNHDAMYWYRQDPGQGLRLIYYSQIVNDFQKGDIAEGYSVSREKKESFPLTVTSAQKNPTAFYLCASSTTWGAGQPQHFGDGTRLSIL.

This clonotype was counted only a few times. V usage is TRBV12-3 or TRBV12-4 and J usage is TRBJ2-4; 15 nucleotides line up with TRBD2. J was trimmed by 7 bases and V by 3 bases; bases with no gene match: 1. The CDR3 runs to 15 residues. The CDR3 here is CASSFGTSGRNIQYF. The CDR3 DNA reads TGTGCCAGCAGTTTTGGGACTAGCGGGAGGAACATTCAGTACTTC.

In this sample, this clonotype turned up a few times. This chain joins TRBV12-3 or TRBV12-4 and TRBJ1-5, with D perhaps matching TRBD1 (6 bases). The V and J ends lost 8 bases and 2 bases respectively, with 10 bases between them. This CDR3 has 13 residues. CDR3 bases: TGTGCCAGCCGGAGGGGGGGCAATCAGCCCCAGCATTTT. As protein: CASRRGGNQPQHF.

Only a few counts were recorded for this clonotype. The V gene is TRBV12-3 or TRBV12-4, the J gene TRBJ2-5; possible D gene TRBD2, 5 bases. The CDR3 length is 16 residues. V shed 7 bases and J shed 1 base, with 19 bases lying between them. In DNA form, the CDR3 reads TGTGCCAGCACCGACTTGTTCCACGGGGTCCAAGAGACCCAGTACTTC. Protein product: CASTDLFHGVQETQYF.

This clonotype occurred many times. The chain couples TRBV20-1 to TRBJ2-5; D remains unclear. V lost 4 bases and J 4 bases, leaving 10 bases between the germline ends. Germline CDR1 reads DFQATT; CDR2 reads SNEGSKA (reference sequence). The CDR3 length is 12 residues. This chain's CDR3 is CSAIRSGETQYF. The CDR3, as DNA: TGCAGTGCTATCAGGTCGGGAGAGACCCAGTACTTC.

This sequence joins TRBV3-1 and TRBJ1-2, with D hard to call. The CDR3 contains 16 residues. Trimming shortened V by 1 base and J by 4 bases, and 16 bases separated the two germline ends. The germline V gene encodes CDR1 LGHDT and CDR2 YNNKEL (reference sequence). The CDR3 spells CASSQAGGPSGYGYTF. CDR3 in DNA: TGTGCCAGCAGCCAAGCCGGAGGCCCGTCTGGCTATGGCTACACCTTC.

The chain uses TRBV19 and TRBJ1-4; 9 nucleotides align to TRBD1. V was pared by 9 bases and J by 6 bases, with 8 bases of the junction left unmatched. In germline, CDR1 is LNHDA, CDR2 SQIVND (reference sequence). The CDR3 extends over 14 amino acids. CDR3: CASTTGGNDEKLFF. The CDR3 bases are TGTGCCAGCACGACAGGGGGTAATGATGAAAAACTGTTTTTT.

This clonotype was recorded a few times. The J gene is TRBJ2-3, the V gene TRBV5-1, with D uncertain. Trimming took 0 bases from V and 5 from J, leaving 13 bases between them. CDR3 length: 15 amino acids. Germline V gives CDR1 SGHRS, CDR2 YFSETQ. CDR3 amino acids: CASSLAQPVRDTQYF. As DNA, the CDR3 is TGCGCCAGCAGCTTGGCCCAGCCCGTCAGAGATACGCAGTATTTT.

The chain uses TRBV20-1 and TRBJ2-1; D ambiguous. CDR1 and CDR2 from the germline V gene are DFQATT and SNEGSKA (reference sequence). The V and J ends lost 3 bases and 3 bases respectively, with 6 bases between them. The CDR3 is made up of 12 amino acids. The CDR3 nucleotides read TGCAGTGCTAGGGCTGACTACAATGAGCAGTTCTTC. This codes for CSARADYNEQFF.

This rearrangement joins TRBV14 to TRBJ1-6, with 7 positions matching TRBD1. Germline V gene sequence: CDR1 SGHDN, CDR2 FVKESK. V trimming: 4 bases; J trimming: 11 bases; junction bases outside the gene matches: 8. The CDR3 covers 14 residues. The CDR3 loop is CASSRRQGDAPLHF. CDR3 bases: TGTGCCAGCAGCCGAAGACAGGGCGATGCACCCCTCCACTTT. The full variable domain, with the rest looked up from reference TRBV14 and TRBJ1-6, is EAGVTQFPSHSVIEKGQTVTLRCDPISGHDNLYWYRRVMGKEIKFLLHFVKESKQDESGMPNNRFLAERTGGTYSTLKVQPAELEDSGVYFCASSRRQGDAPLHFGNGTRLTVT.

At least ten counts were recorded for this clonotype. This chain connects TRBV5-6 to TRBJ2-6, with a weak D call TRBD1 (6 bases). There are 15 residues in the CDR3. Trimming removed 4 bases from V and 2 bases from J, with 10 bases in between. Germline assignment: CDR1 SGHDT and CDR2 YYEEEE. Here the CDR3 DNA reads TGTGCCAGCAGCACAGGGTTGGCTGGGGCCAACGTCCTGACTTTC. Its translation is CASSTGLAGANVLTF. The variable domain in full, completed from reference TRBV5-6 and TRBJ2-6, reads DAGVTQSPTHLIKTRGQQVTLRCSPKSGHDTVSWYQQALGQGPQFIFQYYEEEERQRGNFPDRFSGHQFPNYSSELNVNALLLGDSALYLCASSTGLAGANVLTFGAGSRLTVL.

The sample holds a few counts of this clonotype. The chain combines TRBV24-1 with TRBJ2-1; tentative D call: TRBD2 (6 bases). CDR3 length: 14 residues. CDR1 KGHDR and CDR2 SFDVKD come from the germline V gene. V lost 3 bases, J lost 9 bases, and 14 bases lay in between. The CDR3 coding sequence is TGTGCCACCAGTGATCCGACTAGTCCCCCTGAGCAGTTCTTC. Amino acid sequence: CATSDPTSPPEQFF.

The chain joins TRBV18 to TRBJ1-1, with D unclear. Per the germline V gene, CDR1 is KGHSH and CDR2 is LQKENI. V dropped 3 bases and J dropped 1 base, with 6 bases sitting between them. CDR3 length: 13 amino acids. The DNA of the CDR3 is TGTGCCAGCTCACCTGCCTCGAACACTGAAGCTTTCTTT. This encodes CASSPASNTEAFF.

V gene TRBV9 combines with J gene TRBJ1-3; D unresolved. Trimming left V 2 bases short and J 4 bases short, with 10 bases between. Germline V gene data show CDR1 as SGDLS and CDR2 as YYNGEE. This CDR3 is built from 14 residues. The CDR3 loop is CASSVNDVGNTIYF. The CDR3 DNA sequence: TGTGCCAGCAGCGTCAATGATGTGGGAAACACCATATATTTT.

This chain uses TRBV11-3 with TRBJ2-1; 8 bases map to TRBD2. There are 15 residues in the CDR3. Germline V gene data show CDR1 as SGHNT and CDR2 as YENEEA. The ends lost 4 bases at V and 6 bases at J; junction bases unmatched: 8. In DNA form, the CDR3 reads TGTGCCAGCAGCTGGGATAGCGGGATAGGCAATGAGCAGTTCTTC. The encoded protein is CASSWDSGIGNEQFF.

The chain is built from TRBV28 and TRBJ1-1; D possibly corresponds to TRBD1 (5 bases). The CDR3 has 14 amino acids. V dropped 6 bases and J dropped 0 bases, with 11 bases sitting between them. Germline V gene sequence: CDR1 MDHEN, CDR2 SYDVKM. DNA for the CDR3: TGTGCCAGCAGCGGCGGGACTCTGAACACTGAAGCTTTCTTT. Protein sequence: CASSGGTLNTEAFF.

The J gene is TRBJ1-2, the V gene TRBV3-1, with 11 nucleotides matching TRBD1. The germline V gene has CDR1 LGHDT and CDR2 YNNKEL (reference sequence). J gave up 4 bases and V 1 base, and 5 bases lay outside the gene matches. CDR3 size: 16 residues. Here the CDR3 reads CASSQGDRGVVYGYTF. CDR3 coding DNA: TGTGCCAGCAGCCAAGGGGACAGGGGGGTGGTCTATGGCTACACCTTC.